The entry below gives a single TCR beta chain sequence along with its context. This sample is drawn from a study of blood T cell repertoires in COVID-19. Across the whole study: Researchers got acute and convalescent COVID-19 samples from the United States, Italy and Spain. The analysed material was cDNA or gDNA that came from T cells, B-cell-depleted T cells, or PBMCs.

TCRdb's table, derived via immunoSEQ multiplex PCR, lists solely in-frame clones and lacks some. The sample contains roughly 150,000 clones, roughly 82% of which appear only once. Deletions cut 7 bases from V and 0 bases from J, with 5 bases between. Germline V CDR1 and CDR2: MNHEY, SVGAGI. The CDR3 length is 12 residues. The chain links TRBV6-5 to TRBJ2-3; no definite D call. The source is a woman in her forties or fifties with acute or convalescent COVID-19. What was sequenced was peripheral blood. The CDR3 nucleotides are TGTGCCAGCACCAGTAGCACAGATACGCAGTATTTT. This codes for CASTSSTDTQYF.